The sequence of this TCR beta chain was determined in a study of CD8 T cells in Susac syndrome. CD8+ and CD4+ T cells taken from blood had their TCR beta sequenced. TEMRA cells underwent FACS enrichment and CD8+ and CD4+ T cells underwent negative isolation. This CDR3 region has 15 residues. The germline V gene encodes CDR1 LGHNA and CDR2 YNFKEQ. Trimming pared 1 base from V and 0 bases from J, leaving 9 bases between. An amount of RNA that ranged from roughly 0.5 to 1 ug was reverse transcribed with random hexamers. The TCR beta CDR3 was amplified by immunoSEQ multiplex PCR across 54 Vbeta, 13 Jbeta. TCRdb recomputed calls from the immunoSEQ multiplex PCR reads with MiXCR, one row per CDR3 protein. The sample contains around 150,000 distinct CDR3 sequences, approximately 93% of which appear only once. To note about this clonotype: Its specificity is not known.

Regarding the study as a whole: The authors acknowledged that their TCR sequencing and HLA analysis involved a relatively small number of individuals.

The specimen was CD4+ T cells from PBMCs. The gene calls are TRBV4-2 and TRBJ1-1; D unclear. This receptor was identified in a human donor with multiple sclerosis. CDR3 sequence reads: CASSQVARLNTEAFF. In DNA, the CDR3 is TGTGCCAGCAGCCAAGTTGCCAGATTGAACACTGAAGCTTTCTTT.